These 21 T cell receptor beta chains came from one sample sequenced in a study of cytomegalovirus exposure and HLA in healthy donors. Only in-frame clones appear in the TCRdb table, and some are missing; sequencing was by immunoSEQ multiplex PCR. The sample consists of about 73,000 clones, roughly 95% of them appearing once. The specimen was PBMCs. These receptors all stem from a man younger than 35 in good health and CMV-seronegative.

The chain has TRBV20-1 and TRBJ1-3; the D is unclear. Trimming left V 0 bases short and J 9 bases short, with 6 bases between. CDR1 is DFQATT and CDR2 is SNEGSKA in the germline V gene (reference sequence). CDR3 size: 11 residues. The CDR3 loop is CSARDPGTIYF. The CDR3 DNA is TGCAGTGCTAGAGATCCCGGCACCATATATTTT.

Of note for this clone: At one of its ends the junction is not consistent with the germline gene, which may arise from a read error. CDR3 amino acids: CASSLAGGTGELFF. CDR3 DNA: TGTGCCAGCAGCCTAGCGGGGGGGACCGGGGAGCTGTTTTTT. This rearrangement joins TRBV7-2 to TRBJ2-2; 12 positions agree with TRBD2. Germline assignment: CDR1 SGHTA and CDR2 FQGNSA. CDR3 length: 14 amino acids.

CDR3 sequence: CASSLQWGEETQYF. CDR3 DNA: TGTGCCAGCAGCCTTCAGTGGGGGGAGGAGACCCAGTACTTC. V is TRBV9 and J is TRBJ2-5; a weak D match, TRBD2 (6 bases). The V end lost 4 bases, the J end lost 5 bases, and 15 bases lay between the germline ends. CDR3 length: 14 amino acids. Germline CDR1 is SGDLS and CDR2 is YYNGEE.

This chain uses TRBV29-1 with TRBJ2-2, with 10 bases identical to TRBD1. Trimming at V came to 6 bases and at J to 7 bases, leaving 8 bases not matched to a gene. Germline V gene lookup returns CDR1 SQVTM and CDR2 ANQGSEA. The CDR3 runs 14 residues. The CDR3 nucleotides are TGCAGCGTGGAGGGACAGGGGAGCGGCGGGGAGCTGTTTTTT. It is translated as CSVEGQGSGGELFF.

The V gene is TRBV6-5, the J gene TRBJ2-7; D might be TRBD2 (5 bases). The ends were cut back, 7 bases at V and 7 bases at J, with 23 bases in the middle. Germline V gene lookup returns CDR1 MNHEY and CDR2 SVGAGI. The CDR3 spans 15 residues. The CDR3: CASMGEDPSRWEQYF. The CDR3 DNA reads as TGTGCCAGCATGGGAGAGGACCCTAGTCGGTGGGAGCAGTACTTC.

This clone occurred once. The gene calls are TRBV7-9 and TRBJ2-7; 7 nucleotides align to TRBD1. CDR3 length equals 12 residues. CDR1 is SEHNR and CDR2 is FQNEAQ in the germline V gene (reference sequence). The V gene end was trimmed by 5 bases and the J gene end by 4 bases; junction bases not matched to a gene: 2. DNA for the CDR3: TGTGCCAGCAGCCGACAGGGTTACGAGCAGTACTTC. Translating gives CASSRQGYEQYF.

This chain joins TRBV10-2 and TRBJ2-7, with D perhaps matching TRBD2 (5 bases). The germline V and J ends were trimmed by 6 bases and 0 bases, with 12 bases remaining between them. This CDR3 region has 14 residues. Germline values: CDR1 WSHSY, CDR2 SAAADI. CDR3: CASRVVGSSYEQYF. CDR3 coding DNA: TGCGCCAGCAGGGTGGTGGGGAGCTCCTACGAGCAGTACTTC.

V is TRBV6-5 and J is TRBJ2-7; tentatively, D is TRBD1 (5 bases). CDR1 is MNHEY, CDR2 SVGAGI, per germline. The CDR3 spans 14 residues. The V end lost 5 bases, the J end lost 6 bases, and 17 bases lay between the germline ends. The CDR3, as DNA: TGTGCCAGCAGTCAAGGTGGTACAGGTGGCGAGCAGTACTTC. Protein: CASSQGGTGGEQYF.

The chain has TRBV10-3 and TRBJ2-5; perhaps TRBD2 as D (7 bases). This CDR3 comprises 15 residues. Per germline, CDR1 ENHRY and CDR2 SYGVKD. V lost 8 bases and J lost 2, with 18 bases in between. CDR3 sequence reads: CAIGGDRTVQETQYF. DNA of the CDR3: TGTGCCATCGGGGGGGATCGGACAGTACAAGAGACCCAGTACTTC.

V and J are TRBV6-5 and TRBJ2-3; TRBD2 matches 7 bases. The J segment lost 0 bases and the V segment lost 0 bases, leaving 0 bases of the junction unmatched. Germline-derived CDR1 and CDR2 are MNHEY and SVGAGI. The CDR3 totals 15 residues. This CDR3 reads CASSYSRGSTDTQYF. Written as DNA, the CDR3 is TGTGCCAGCAGTTACTCGCGGGGGAGCACAGATACGCAGTATTTT.

The rearrangement uses TRBV27 and TRBJ1-1, with TRBD1 matching 7 bases. The ends lost 3 bases at V and 1 base at J; junction bases unmatched: 5. Germline CDR1 MNHEY, CDR2 SMNVEV (reference sequence). The CDR3 has 15 residues. CDR3 sequence (DNA): TGTGCCAGCAGTTTGTACAGGGGAGGGAACACTGAAGCTTTCTTT. Its translation is CASSLYRGGNTEAFF.

The gene calls are TRBV18 and TRBJ1-2; 7 bases are shared with TRBD1. Germline CDR1 and CDR2: KGHSH and LQKENI. CDR3 length: 15 amino acids. The V and J ends lost 6 bases and 6 bases, in that order; junction bases with no gene match: 13. CDR3 sequence (DNA): TGTGCCAGCTCGCGATTGGACAGGCACCCCAATGGCTACACCTTC. Amino acid sequence: CASSRLDRHPNGYTF.

DNA for the CDR3: TGTGCCAGCAGCTTAGAGGGGGCCGTCGAGCAGTACTTC. This encodes CASSLEGAVEQYF. The chain recombines TRBV11-3 with TRBJ2-7; D might be TRBD1 (6 bases). Trimming removed 0 bases from V and 6 bases from J, with 9 bases in between. Germline V gene lookup returns CDR1 SGHNT and CDR2 YENEEA. This CDR3 is 13 amino acids long.

The gene calls are TRBV5-4 and TRBJ2-7, with 7 bases matching TRBD1. V lost 4 bases and J lost 6; bases outside the gene matches: 10. Per germline, CDR1 SGHNT and CDR2 YYREEE (reference sequence). The CDR3 is 14 residues long. The CDR3 sequence is CASSERDRVGEQYF. The CDR3 DNA sequence: TGTGCCAGCAGCGAACGCGACAGGGTTGGCGAGCAGTACTTC.

The chain joins TRBV28 to TRBJ1-2, with D hard to call. The CDR3 contains 12 residues. The germline gives CDR1 MDHEN, CDR2 SYDVKM. V shed 6 bases and J shed 13 bases, with 18 bases lying between them. CDR3 residues: CASSKISRGCTF. The CDR3, as DNA: TGTGCCAGCAGCAAAATATCCCGCGGGTGCACCTTC.

This rearrangement joins TRBV2 to TRBJ1-2, with a weak D call TRBD1 (5 bases). The CDR3 runs 15 residues. V gave up 3 bases and J gave up 4 bases, with 15 bases separating them. The germline V gene has CDR1 SNHLY and CDR2 FYNNEI. The CDR3 bases are TGTGCCAGCAGTGAGCGGCAGGGTGATTCCTATGGCTACACCTTC. Protein sequence: CASSERQGDSYGYTF.

The rearrangement joins TRBV12-5 to TRBJ1-2; TRBD1 might be the D (5 bases). There are 17 residues in the CDR3. Trimming took off 5 bases at V and 4 bases at J, with 23 bases between the two ends. Germline CDR1 reads LGHNT; CDR2 reads FRNRAP. This chain's CDR3 is CASGPSARRQLLYGYTF. CDR3 DNA sequence: TGTGCTAGTGGTCCTTCCGCCCGACGACAGCTACTCTATGGCTACACCTTC.

The chain links TRBV19 to TRBJ1-4; perhaps TRBD1 as D (5 bases). Germline CDR1 LNHDA, CDR2 SQIVND (reference sequence). Trimming removed 4 bases at V and 0 bases at J, with 12 bases between. The CDR3 sequence is 16 residues long. The CDR3 region is CASSTGGIATNEKLFF. CDR3 nucleotide sequence: TGTGCCAGTAGTACGGGGGGGATTGCAACTAATGAAAAACTGTTTTTT. Looking up the rest from reference TRBV19 and TRBJ1-4 gives the full variable domain: DGGITQSPKYLFRKEGQNVTLSCEQNLNHDAMYWYRQDPGQGLRLIYYSQIVNDFQKGDIAEGYSVSREKKESFPLTVTSAQKNPTAFYLCASSTGGIATNEKLFFGSGTQLSVL.

The V call is TRBV6-5, the J call TRBJ1-2, with D uncertain. The CDR3 runs 14 residues. The ends were cut back, 6 bases at V and 3 bases at J, with 14 bases in the middle. Germline V gives CDR1 MNHEY, CDR2 SVGAGI. The CDR3 DNA reads as TGTGCCAGCAGACCTCCGGGAAGAGACTATGGCTACACCTTC. Protein product: CASRPPGRDYGYTF.

This clone was observed a handful of times. The chain employs TRBV7-6 and TRBJ1-2; possible D gene TRBD1, 5 bases. Trimming removed 5 bases from V and 6 bases from J, with 13 bases in between. Germline CDR1 and CDR2: SGHVS and FNYEAQ. This CDR3 is built from 13 residues. As DNA, the CDR3 is TGTGCCAGCAGCAACCCGCTGGGGCATGGCTACACCTTC. It encodes CASSNPLGHGYTF.

The chain joins TRBV2 to TRBJ1-1, with a weak D call TRBD1 (6 bases). Germline CDR1 SNHLY, CDR2 FYNNEI. The CDR3 sequence is 13 residues long. The ends were cut back, 5 bases at V and 3 bases at J, with 10 bases in the middle. In nucleotides, the CDR3 is TGTGCCAGCAGTATCAACAGGGACACTGAAGCTTTCTTT. This sequence encodes CASSINRDTEAFF.